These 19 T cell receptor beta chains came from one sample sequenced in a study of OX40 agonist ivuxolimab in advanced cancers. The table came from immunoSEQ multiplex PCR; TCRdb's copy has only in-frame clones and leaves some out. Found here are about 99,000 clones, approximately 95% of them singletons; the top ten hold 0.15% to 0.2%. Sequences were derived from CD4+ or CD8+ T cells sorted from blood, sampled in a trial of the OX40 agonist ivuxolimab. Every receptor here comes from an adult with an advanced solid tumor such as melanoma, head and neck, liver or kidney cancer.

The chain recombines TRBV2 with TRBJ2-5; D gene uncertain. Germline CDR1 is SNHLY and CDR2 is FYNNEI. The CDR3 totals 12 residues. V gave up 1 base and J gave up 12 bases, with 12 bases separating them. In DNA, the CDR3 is TGTGCCAGCAGTGAAGGGAACCCGGCGGAGTACTTC. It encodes CASSEGNPAEYF.

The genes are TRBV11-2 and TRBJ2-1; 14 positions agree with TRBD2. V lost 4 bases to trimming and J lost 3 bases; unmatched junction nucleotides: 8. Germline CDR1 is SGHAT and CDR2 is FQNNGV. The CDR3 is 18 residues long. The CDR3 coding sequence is TGTGCCAGCAGCTCCCGACTAGCGGGAGGGGTATACTACAATGAGCAGTTCTTC. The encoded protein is CASSSRLAGGVYYNEQFF.

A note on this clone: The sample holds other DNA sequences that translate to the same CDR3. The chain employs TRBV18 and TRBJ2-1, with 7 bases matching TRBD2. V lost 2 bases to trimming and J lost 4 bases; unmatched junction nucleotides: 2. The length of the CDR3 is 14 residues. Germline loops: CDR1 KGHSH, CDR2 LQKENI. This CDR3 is CASSPGTTYNEQFF. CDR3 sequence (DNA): TGTGCCAGCTCACCAGGGACTACTTACAATGAGCAGTTCTTC.

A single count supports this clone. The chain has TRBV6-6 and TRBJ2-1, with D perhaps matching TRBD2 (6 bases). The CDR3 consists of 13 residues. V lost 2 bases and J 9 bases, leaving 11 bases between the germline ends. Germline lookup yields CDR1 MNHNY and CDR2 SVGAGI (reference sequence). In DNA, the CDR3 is TGTGCCAGCAGTTACGGCGGGGTGGGTGAGCAGTTCTTC. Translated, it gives CASSYGGVGEQFF.

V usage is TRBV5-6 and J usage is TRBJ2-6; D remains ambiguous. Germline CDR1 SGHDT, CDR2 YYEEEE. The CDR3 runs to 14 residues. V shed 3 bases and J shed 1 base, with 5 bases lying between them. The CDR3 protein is CASSYTSGANVLTF. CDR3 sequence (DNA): TGTGCCAGCAGCTACACATCTGGGGCCAACGTCCTGACTTTC. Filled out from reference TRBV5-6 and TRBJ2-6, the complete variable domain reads DAGVTQSPTHLIKTRGQQVTLRCSPKSGHDTVSWYQQALGQGPQFIFQYYEEEERQRGNFPDRFSGHQFPNYSSELNVNALLLGDSALYLCASSYTSGANVLTFGAGSRLTVL.

CDR3 region: CASSPGQADYGYTF. CDR3 nucleotide sequence: TGTGCCAGCTCCCCGGGACAGGCGGACTATGGCTACACCTTC. This rearrangement joins TRBV18 to TRBJ1-2; 8 nucleotides line up with TRBD1. V trimming: 6 bases; J trimming: 3 bases; junction bases outside the gene matches: 6. Germline loops: CDR1 KGHSH, CDR2 LQKENI. The CDR3 totals 14 residues. The whole variable domain, filled in from reference TRBV18 and TRBJ1-2, reads NAGVMQNPRHLVRRRGQEARLRCSPMKGHSHVYWYRQLPEEGLKFMVYLQKENIIDESGMPKERFSAEFPKEGPSILRIQQVVRGDSAAYFCASSPGQADYGYTFGSGTRLTVV.

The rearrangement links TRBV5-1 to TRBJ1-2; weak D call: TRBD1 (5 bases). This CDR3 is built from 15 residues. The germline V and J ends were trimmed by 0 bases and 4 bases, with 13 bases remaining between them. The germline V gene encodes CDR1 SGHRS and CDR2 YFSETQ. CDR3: CASSLAEGSGYGYTF. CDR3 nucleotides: TGCGCCAGCAGCTTGGCCGAGGGGAGCGGCTATGGCTACACCTTC.

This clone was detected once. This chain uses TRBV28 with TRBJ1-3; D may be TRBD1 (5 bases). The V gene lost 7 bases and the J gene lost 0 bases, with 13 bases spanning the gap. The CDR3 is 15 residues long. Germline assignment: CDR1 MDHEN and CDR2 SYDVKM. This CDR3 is CASNPPGPSGNTIYF. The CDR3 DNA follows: TGTGCCAGCAACCCGCCGGGACCCTCTGGAAACACCATATATTTT.

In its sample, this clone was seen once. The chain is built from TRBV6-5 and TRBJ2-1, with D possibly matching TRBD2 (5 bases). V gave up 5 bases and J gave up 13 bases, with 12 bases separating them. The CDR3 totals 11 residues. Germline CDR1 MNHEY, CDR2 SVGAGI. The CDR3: CASSQVSGQFF. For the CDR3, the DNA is TGTGCCAGCAGTCAGGTATCGGGACAGTTCTTC.

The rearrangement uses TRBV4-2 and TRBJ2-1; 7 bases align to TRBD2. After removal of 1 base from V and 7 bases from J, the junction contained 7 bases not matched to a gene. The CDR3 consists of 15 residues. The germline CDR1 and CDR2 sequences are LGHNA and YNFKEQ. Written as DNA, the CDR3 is TGTGCCAGCAGCCAAGGAGGACTAGGAGCAAATGAGCAGTTCTTC. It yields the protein CASSQGGLGANEQFF.

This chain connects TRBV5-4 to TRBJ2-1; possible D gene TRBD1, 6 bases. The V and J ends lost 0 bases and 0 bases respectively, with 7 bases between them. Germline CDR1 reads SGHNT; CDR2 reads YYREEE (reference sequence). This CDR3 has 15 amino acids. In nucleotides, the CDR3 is TGTGCCAGCAGCTTGGTGGGGGCCTCCTACAATGAGCAGTTCTTC. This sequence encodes CASSLVGASYNEQFF.

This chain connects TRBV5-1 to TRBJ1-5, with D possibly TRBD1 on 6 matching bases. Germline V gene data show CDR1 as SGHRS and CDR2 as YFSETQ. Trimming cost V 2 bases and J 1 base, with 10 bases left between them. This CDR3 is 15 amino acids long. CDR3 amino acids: CASSFEGGSNQPQHF. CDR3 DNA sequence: TGCGCCAGCAGCTTCGAAGGGGGAAGCAATCAGCCCCAGCATTTT.

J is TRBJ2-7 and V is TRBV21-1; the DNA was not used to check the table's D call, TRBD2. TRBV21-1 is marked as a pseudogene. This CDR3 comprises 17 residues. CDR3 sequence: CASSKDRHLQLSYEQYF. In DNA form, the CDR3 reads TGTGCCAGCAGCAAAGACCGCCATCTGCAACTCTCCTACGAGCAGTACTTC.

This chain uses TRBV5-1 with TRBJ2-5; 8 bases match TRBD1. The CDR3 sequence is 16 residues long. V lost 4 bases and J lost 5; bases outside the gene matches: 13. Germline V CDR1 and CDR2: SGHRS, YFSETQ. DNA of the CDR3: TGCGCCAGCAGCCGAACGGTCCAGGGGGCTTTGGAGACCCAGTACTTC. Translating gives CASSRTVQGALETQYF.

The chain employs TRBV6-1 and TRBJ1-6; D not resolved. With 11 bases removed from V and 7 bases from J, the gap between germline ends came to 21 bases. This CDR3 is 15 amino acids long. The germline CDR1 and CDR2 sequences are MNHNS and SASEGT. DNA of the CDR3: TGTGCCGCGCTATGGGAGGAACAGTCGAATTCACCCCTCCACTTT. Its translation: CAALWEEQSNSPLHF.

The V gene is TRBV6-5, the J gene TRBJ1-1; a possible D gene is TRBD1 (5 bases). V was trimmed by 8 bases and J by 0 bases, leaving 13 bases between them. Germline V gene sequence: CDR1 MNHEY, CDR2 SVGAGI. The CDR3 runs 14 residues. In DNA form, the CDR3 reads TGTGCCAGCTTAAAGGGACTGCTGAACACTGAAGCTTTCTTT. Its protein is CASLKGLLNTEAFF.

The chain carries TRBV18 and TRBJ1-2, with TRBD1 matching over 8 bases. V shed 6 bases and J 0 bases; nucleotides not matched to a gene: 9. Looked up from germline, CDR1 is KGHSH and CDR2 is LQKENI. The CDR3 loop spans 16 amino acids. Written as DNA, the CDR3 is TGTGCCAGCTCGGGGGACAGGACCTCAGCTAACTATGGCTACACCTTC. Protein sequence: CASSGDRTSANYGYTF.

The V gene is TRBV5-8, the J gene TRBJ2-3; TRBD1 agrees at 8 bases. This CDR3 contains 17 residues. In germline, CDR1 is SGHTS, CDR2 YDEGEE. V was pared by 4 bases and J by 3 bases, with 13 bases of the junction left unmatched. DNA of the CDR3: TGTGCCAGCAGCCAACAGACAGGGGTCCAATCAACAGATACGCAGTATTTT. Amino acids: CASSQQTGVQSTDTQYF.

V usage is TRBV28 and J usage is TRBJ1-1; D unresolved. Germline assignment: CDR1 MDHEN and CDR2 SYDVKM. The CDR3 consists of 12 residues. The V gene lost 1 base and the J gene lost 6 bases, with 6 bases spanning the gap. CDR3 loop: CASSLYLAEAFF. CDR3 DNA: TGTGCCAGCAGTTTATATTTGGCTGAAGCTTTCTTT.